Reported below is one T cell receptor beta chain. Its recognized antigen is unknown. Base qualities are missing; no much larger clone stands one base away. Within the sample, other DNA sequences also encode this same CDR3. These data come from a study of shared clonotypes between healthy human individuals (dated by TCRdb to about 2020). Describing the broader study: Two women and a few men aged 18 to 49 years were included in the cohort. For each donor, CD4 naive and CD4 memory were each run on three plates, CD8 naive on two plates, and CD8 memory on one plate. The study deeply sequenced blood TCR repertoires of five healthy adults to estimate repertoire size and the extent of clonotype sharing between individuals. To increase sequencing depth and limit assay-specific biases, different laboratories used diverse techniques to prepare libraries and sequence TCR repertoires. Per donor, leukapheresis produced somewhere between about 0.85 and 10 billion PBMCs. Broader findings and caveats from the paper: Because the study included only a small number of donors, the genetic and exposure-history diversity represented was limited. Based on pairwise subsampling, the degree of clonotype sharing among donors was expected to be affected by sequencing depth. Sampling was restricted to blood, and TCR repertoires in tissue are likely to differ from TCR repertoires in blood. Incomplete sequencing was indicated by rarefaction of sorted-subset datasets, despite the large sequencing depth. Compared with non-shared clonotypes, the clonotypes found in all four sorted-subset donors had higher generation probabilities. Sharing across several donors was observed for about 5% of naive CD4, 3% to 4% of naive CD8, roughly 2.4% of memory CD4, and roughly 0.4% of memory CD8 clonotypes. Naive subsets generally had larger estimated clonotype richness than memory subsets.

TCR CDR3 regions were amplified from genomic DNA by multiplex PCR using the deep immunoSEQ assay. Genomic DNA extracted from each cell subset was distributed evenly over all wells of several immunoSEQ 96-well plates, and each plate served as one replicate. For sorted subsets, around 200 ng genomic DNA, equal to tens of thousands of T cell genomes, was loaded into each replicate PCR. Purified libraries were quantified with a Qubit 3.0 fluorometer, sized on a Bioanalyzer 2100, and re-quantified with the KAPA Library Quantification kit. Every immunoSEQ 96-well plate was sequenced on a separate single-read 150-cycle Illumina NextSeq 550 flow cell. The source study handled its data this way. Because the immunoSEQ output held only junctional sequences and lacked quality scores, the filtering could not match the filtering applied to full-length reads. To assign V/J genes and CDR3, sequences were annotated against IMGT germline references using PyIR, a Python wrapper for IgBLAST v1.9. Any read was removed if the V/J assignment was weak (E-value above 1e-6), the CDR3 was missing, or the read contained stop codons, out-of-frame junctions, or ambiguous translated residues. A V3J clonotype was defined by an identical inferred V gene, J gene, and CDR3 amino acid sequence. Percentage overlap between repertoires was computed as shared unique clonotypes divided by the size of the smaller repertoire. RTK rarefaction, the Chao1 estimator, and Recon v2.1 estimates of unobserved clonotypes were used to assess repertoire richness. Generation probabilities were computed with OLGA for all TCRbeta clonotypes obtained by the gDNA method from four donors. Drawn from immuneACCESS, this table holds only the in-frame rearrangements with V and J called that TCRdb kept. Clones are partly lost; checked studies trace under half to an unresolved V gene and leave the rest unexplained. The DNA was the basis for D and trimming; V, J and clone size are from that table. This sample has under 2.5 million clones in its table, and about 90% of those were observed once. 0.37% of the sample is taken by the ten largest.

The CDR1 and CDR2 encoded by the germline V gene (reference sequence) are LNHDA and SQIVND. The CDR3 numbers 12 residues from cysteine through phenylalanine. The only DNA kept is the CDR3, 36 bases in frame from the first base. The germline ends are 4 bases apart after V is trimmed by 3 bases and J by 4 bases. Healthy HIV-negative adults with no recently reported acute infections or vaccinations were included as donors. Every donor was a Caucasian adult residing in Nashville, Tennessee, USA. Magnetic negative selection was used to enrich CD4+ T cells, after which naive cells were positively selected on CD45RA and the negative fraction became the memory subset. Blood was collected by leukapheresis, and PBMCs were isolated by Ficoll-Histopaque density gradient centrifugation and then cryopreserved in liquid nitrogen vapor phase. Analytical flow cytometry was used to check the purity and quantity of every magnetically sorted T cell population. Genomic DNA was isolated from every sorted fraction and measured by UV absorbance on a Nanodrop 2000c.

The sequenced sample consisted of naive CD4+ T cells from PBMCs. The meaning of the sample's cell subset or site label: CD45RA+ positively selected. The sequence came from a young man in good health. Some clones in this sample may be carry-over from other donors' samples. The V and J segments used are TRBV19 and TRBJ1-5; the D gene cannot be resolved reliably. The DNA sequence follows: TGTGCCAGTAGTATTTTAAATCAGCCCCAGCATTTT. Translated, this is CASSILNQPQHF.